This passage covers 29 T cell receptor beta chains from one sample sequenced in a study of cytomegalovirus exposure and HLA in healthy donors. PCR employed 60 Vbeta and 13 Jbeta primers. Libraries were prepared by immunoSEQ multiplex PCR; TCRdb keeps only in-frame clonotypes and omits some of them. The sample records 150,000 or so clones, about 80% being singletons. Material: PBMCs. These receptors were taken from a woman in her 40s in good health and CMV-seronegative.

On this clone itself: The junction differs from germline at one of its ends, possibly a read error. This rearrangement joins TRBV7-7 to TRBJ2-7; 10 bases align to TRBD1. The V gene's germline CDR1 is SSHAT and CDR2 FNYEAQ (reference sequence). The CDR3 sequence is 14 residues long. CDR3 protein: CASSFGTGEWEQYF. DNA for the CDR3: TGTGCTAGCAGCTTTGGGACAGGGGAGTGGGAGCAGTACTTC.

The CDR3: CASSIQGTNYGYTF. The CDR3 DNA follows: TGTGCCAGCAGCATACAGGGCACTAACTATGGCTACACCTTC. This chain connects TRBV27 to TRBJ1-2; the D gene is possibly TRBD1 (6 bases). The CDR3 spans 14 residues. V lost 6 bases to trimming and J lost 0 bases, with 11 bases between them. Germline assignment: CDR1 MNHEY and CDR2 SMNVEV (reference sequence).

J is TRBJ1-2 and V is TRBV10-2, with 11 bases lining up with TRBD1. V trimming: 2 bases; J trimming: 8 bases; junction bases outside the gene matches: 7. Per germline, CDR1 WSHSY and CDR2 SAAADI. There are 15 residues in the CDR3. DNA for the CDR3: TGCGCCAGCAGTGAGACTGGACAGGGGGCGGGGGGCTACACCTTC. It codes for CASSETGQGAGGYTF.

The chain combines TRBV11-3 with TRBJ2-7; TRBD2 aligns across 14 bases. This CDR3 region has 17 residues. Germline trimming cut 0 bases from V and 0 bases from J; bases unmatched to any gene: 1. CDR1 and CDR2 from the germline V gene are SGHNT and YENEEA. The CDR3: CASSLETSGRVSYEQYF. The CDR3 DNA is TGTGCCAGCAGCTTAGAGACTAGCGGGAGGGTCTCCTACGAGCAGTACTTC.

CDR3 in DNA: TGTGCCAGCAGCTTAGAGACAGGGAGCAATCAGCCCCAGCATTTT. Its translation: CASSLETGSNQPQHF. The V and J genes are TRBV7-2 and TRBJ1-5, with 7 nucleotides matching TRBD1. Germline values: CDR1 SGHTA, CDR2 FQGNSA. The CDR3 sequence is 15 residues long. Trimming at V came to 1 base and at J to 1 base, leaving 1 base not matched to a gene.

This rearrangement joins TRBV19 to TRBJ2-3; 8 bases are a match to TRBD2. CDR1 is LNHDA, CDR2 SQIVND, per germline (reference sequence). V lost 5 bases, J lost 1 base, and 5 bases stayed unmatched. The CDR3 spans 15 residues. CDR3 sequence reads: CASSPTSGGTDTQYF. In DNA, the CDR3 is TGTGCCAGTAGTCCCACTAGCGGAGGCACAGATACGCAGTATTTT.

This clone was recorded only once. This chain uses TRBV9 with TRBJ2-3; D is possibly TRBD2 (6 bases). The CDR3 sequence is 16 residues long. CDR1 SGDLS and CDR2 YYNGEE come from the germline V gene. Trimming took off 5 bases at V and 1 base at J, with 17 bases between the two ends. The CDR3 reads CASRVGGRGGTDTQYF. The CDR3 nucleotides are TGTGCCAGCAGGGTCGGGGGTCGGGGAGGCACAGATACGCAGTATTTT.

This clone has a single count. This sequence joins TRBV27 and TRBJ2-7; D is unresolved. V was cut by 7 bases and J by 6 bases, with 13 bases left in between. Germline V CDR1 and CDR2: MNHEY, SMNVEV (reference sequence). CDR3 length: 12 residues. CDR3 in amino acids: CASTSGLREQYF. The CDR3 DNA reads TGTGCCAGCACTTCAGGATTACGCGAGCAGTACTTC.

The V call is TRBV11-3, the J call TRBJ2-5, with 10 positions matching TRBD1. V lost 4 bases and J lost 5; bases outside the gene matches: 13. This CDR3 comprises 17 residues. The germline gives CDR1 SGHNT, CDR2 YENEEA. CDR3 region: CASSSSWGQGKGETQYF. In DNA form, the CDR3 reads TGTGCCAGCAGCTCTTCCTGGGGACAGGGGAAGGGGGAGACCCAGTACTTC.

The chain joins TRBV27 to TRBJ2-7, with 7 bases fitting TRBD2. Germline-derived CDR1 and CDR2 are MNHEY and SMNVEV (reference sequence). This CDR3 has 14 residues. The trim removed 10 bases at V and 2 bases at J, leaving 11 bases unmatched. The CDR3 reads CATRPGGIPYEQYF. DNA of the CDR3: TGTGCCACCCGCCCGGGGGGAATCCCCTACGAGCAGTACTTC.

The CDR3 protein is CASSLSSQGVEKLFF. The CDR3 nucleotides are TGTGCCAGCAGCTTATCAAGCCAGGGCGTTGAAAAACTGTTTTTT. This sequence joins TRBV11-3 and TRBJ1-4, with a possible D match to TRBD1 (5 bases). The CDR3 consists of 15 residues. CDR1 and CDR2 from the germline V gene are SGHNT and YENEEA. Trimming took 2 bases from V and 7 from J, leaving 14 bases between them.

This chain links TRBV28 with TRBJ2-1; 7 nucleotides match TRBD2. The ends lost 5 bases at V and 0 bases at J; junction bases unmatched: 4. The CDR3 is 15 residues long. From germline, CDR1 is MDHEN and CDR2 SYDVKM. The DNA of the CDR3 is TGTGCCAGCAGTACCACGGGGGGCTCCTACAATGAGCAGTTCTTC. This gives the protein CASSTTGGSYNEQFF.

V is TRBV5-1 and J is TRBJ2-1, with D perhaps TRBD2 (5 bases). The CDR3 covers 17 residues. Germline V gives CDR1 SGHRS, CDR2 YFSETQ. V gave up 1 base and J gave up 0 bases, with 14 bases separating them. CDR3 amino acids: CASSLLSGDLSYNEQFF. In DNA, the CDR3 is TGCGCCAGCAGCTTGCTGAGCGGAGACCTCTCCTACAATGAGCAGTTCTTC.

The V gene is TRBV7-9, the J gene TRBJ1-3; no firm D call. V was clipped by 5 bases and J by 1 base, with 3 bases between them. The CDR3 has 12 residues. CDR1 and CDR2 (germline): SEHNR, FQNEAQ (reference sequence). For the CDR3, the DNA is TGTGCCAGCAGCCCATCTGGAAACACCATATATTTT. It encodes CASSPSGNTIYF.

The chain has TRBV13 and TRBJ1-1; TRBD1 is a possible D gene (5 bases). V was cut by 0 bases and J by 5 bases, with 10 bases left in between. The CDR3 has 14 amino acids. Germline V gives CDR1 PRHDT, CDR2 FYEKMQ (reference sequence). The CDR3 nucleotides are TGTGCCAGCAGCTTAGGAGTTCAGGGTACTGAAGCTTTCTTT. Its translation is CASSLGVQGTEAFF.

In its sample, this clone was seen once. V usage is TRBV11-2 and J usage is TRBJ1-1, with 10 bases identical to TRBD1. Germline V gives CDR1 SGHAT, CDR2 FQNNGV. The V gene end was trimmed by 5 bases and the J gene end by 6 bases; junction bases not matched to a gene: 12. The CDR3 covers 16 residues. The CDR3 region is CASSAPRDRGGAEAFF. The CDR3 coding sequence is TGTGCCAGCAGCGCACCCCGGGACAGGGGTGGCGCTGAAGCTTTCTTT.

The chain's CDR3 is CASSVSMENNEKLFF. CDR3 in DNA: TGTGCCAGCAGCGTCTCGATGGAGAATAATGAAAAACTGTTTTTT. The V call is TRBV11-2, the J call TRBJ1-4; no firm D call. The CDR3 runs to 15 residues. V lost 5 bases, J lost 4 bases, and 14 bases lay in between. Germline-derived CDR1 and CDR2 are SGHAT and FQNNGV.

V usage is TRBV27 and J usage is TRBJ2-7; possibly TRBD1 for D (6 bases). Per germline, CDR1 MNHEY and CDR2 SMNVEV (reference sequence). V gave up 0 bases and J gave up 2 bases, with 14 bases separating them. CDR3 size: 16 residues. The CDR3 DNA sequence: TGTGCCAGCAGTTTATCACCTGGGACAAGTACCTACGAGCAGTACTTC. Residues: CASSLSPGTSTYEQYF.

This chain uses TRBV7-9 with TRBJ1-1, with TRBD1 matching over 10 bases. Per germline, CDR1 SEHNR and CDR2 FQNEAQ (reference sequence). This CDR3 comprises 15 residues. After removal of 5 bases from V and 4 bases from J, the junction contained 7 bases not matched to a gene. DNA for the CDR3: TGTGCCAGCAGCCCGGACAGGGGGTGGTTCACTGAAGCTTTCTTT. Translating gives CASSPDRGWFTEAFF.

Details on this clone: Other DNA variants within this sample encode the same CDR3. The J gene is TRBJ1-1, the V gene TRBV6-5; no reliable D call. The germline V and J ends were trimmed by 0 bases and 3 bases, with 11 bases remaining between them. The germline gives CDR1 MNHEY, CDR2 SVGAGI. The CDR3 spans 15 residues. CDR3 in amino acids: CASSYSALVDTEAFF. The CDR3 bases are TGTGCCAGCAGTTACTCCGCGCTAGTGGACACTGAAGCTTTCTTT.

J is TRBJ1-5 and V is TRBV28; unclear D gene. Trimming shortened V by 0 bases and J by 0 bases, and 12 bases separated the two germline ends. Per the germline V gene, CDR1 is MDHEN and CDR2 is SYDVKM. The CDR3 loop spans 17 amino acids. This CDR3 reads CASSLWGSSLSNQPQHF. For the CDR3, the DNA is TGTGCCAGCAGTTTATGGGGCAGCTCCCTTAGCAATCAGCCCCAGCATTTT.

The V and J genes are TRBV9 and TRBJ1-1, with TRBD1 as a possible D gene (6 bases). Trimming removed 0 bases from V and 6 bases from J, with 9 bases in between. CDR3 length: 13 residues. Per germline, CDR1 SGDLS and CDR2 YYNGEE. The CDR3 coding sequence is TGTGCCAGCAGCGTAGCGGGGGGCTCTGAAGCTTTCTTT. The encoded protein is CASSVAGGSEAFF.

This clone was detected only once. The chain carries TRBV5-1 and TRBJ1-1; D call uncertain. The CDR3 is 13 residues long. Between the trimmed V and J ends, which lost 0 bases and 3 bases, there was a span of 6 bases. The germline gives CDR1 SGHRS, CDR2 YFSETQ. CDR3 amino acids: CASSLVPDTEAFF. CDR3 bases: TGCGCCAGCAGCTTGGTTCCGGACACTGAAGCTTTCTTT.

This clone has a handful of counts. This sequence joins TRBV30 and TRBJ2-1, with a possible D match to TRBD2 (6 bases). Trimming removed 7 bases at V and 6 bases at J, with 13 bases between. The CDR3 is 12 residues long. The germline V gene has CDR1 GTSNPN and CDR2 SVGIG (reference sequence). The CDR3 loop reads CAFSGLGNEQFF. CDR3 DNA: TGTGCCTTTAGCGGTTTAGGCAATGAGCAGTTCTTC. The variable domain in full, with the rest retrieved from reference TRBV30 and TRBJ2-1, is SQTIHQWPATLVQPVGSPLSLECTVEGTSNPNLYWYRQAAGRGLQLLFYSVGIGQISSEVPQNLSASRPQDRQFILSSKKLLLSDSGFYLCAFSGLGNEQFFGPGTRLTVL.

The rearrangement links TRBV11-2 to TRBJ2-7; D call uncertain. The length of the CDR3 is 15 residues. Trimming shortened V by 1 base and J by 0 bases, and 10 bases separated the two germline ends. Germline values: CDR1 SGHAT, CDR2 FQNNGV. The CDR3 is CASSLGGGFSYEQYF. The CDR3 DNA is TGTGCCAGCAGCTTAGGAGGCGGCTTCTCCTACGAGCAGTACTTC.

This rearrangement joins TRBV5-4 to TRBJ1-4, with 9 bases that match TRBD1. Germline V CDR1 and CDR2: SGHNT, YYREEE (reference sequence). V gave up 4 bases and J gave up 7 bases; unmatched junction bases: 8. The length of the CDR3 is 15 residues. The CDR3 is CASSGAGTGSEKLFF. In DNA form, the CDR3 reads TGTGCCAGCAGCGGCGCGGGGACAGGGAGTGAAAAACTGTTTTTT.

This clone was counted only a few times. This chain connects TRBV11-3 to TRBJ2-2, with D perhaps matching TRBD1 (6 bases). The CDR3 contains 13 residues. The V and J ends lost 4 bases and 6 bases respectively, with 9 bases between them. The germline V gene encodes CDR1 SGHNT and CDR2 YENEEA. The CDR3 region is CASSWTVPGELFF. CDR3 sequence (DNA): TGTGCCAGCAGCTGGACAGTTCCCGGGGAGCTGTTTTTT.

The chain joins TRBV9 to TRBJ2-1, with 9 bases lining up with TRBD2. The V and J ends lost 1 base and 7 bases, in that order; junction bases with no gene match: 3. There are 14 residues in the CDR3. Germline lookup yields CDR1 SGDLS and CDR2 YYNGEE. CDR3 sequence (DNA): TGTGCCAGCAGCGTACTAGCGGGGAGTAATGAGCAGTTCTTC. Its protein product is CASSVLAGSNEQFF.

The chain is built from TRBV7-9 and TRBJ2-7; 7 positions match TRBD1. V gave up 4 bases and J gave up 3 bases; unmatched junction bases: 6. Germline CDR1 reads SEHNR; CDR2 reads FQNEAQ (reference sequence). The CDR3 runs 14 residues. CDR3 sequence: CASSSGQPVYEQYF. In nucleotides, the CDR3 is TGTGCCAGCAGCTCGGGACAGCCAGTCTACGAGCAGTACTTC.